This T cell receptor beta chain is from a study of monozygotic twins with inflammatory bowel disease. A remark on this clonotype: Antigen: not known.

Each UMI harboured a 6-nucleotide sample barcode and was appended via template switching. For each CDR3 protein, TCRdb gives one entry from its re-call of the 5' RACE reads, without DNA. The repertoire table contains approximately 150,000 distinct CDR3 sequences. Regarding the study as a whole: IBD patients, compared with healthy twins, shared fewer clonotypes with others (especially with disease activity).

CDR3 length: 15 residues. Germline CDR1 reads MNHNS; CDR2 reads SASEGT. This TCR derives from a human donor with ulcerative colitis or Crohn's disease, or a healthy co-twin of an affected twin (not recorded which). The sequencing sample was made of blood. The V and J genes are TRBV6-1 and TRBJ2-7; the TCRdb D gene call, TRBD1, has no DNA to confirm it. CDR3 in amino acids: CASSTRDRFTYEQYF.